The text below deals with one TCR beta chain. Its antigen specificity is not known. The sample holds no much larger clone one base away, and base qualities are not on file. Libraries were prepared through the immunoSEQ multiplex PCR assay. The table was pulled from immuneACCESS by TCRdb, which kept in-frame rearrangements only. Such tables lose some clones; where checked, under half of the loss comes from unresolved V genes, and the rest has no known cause. In this sample the table shows about 68,000 clones, about 92% of which occur a single time. Of the sample, about 1.5% falls within the top ten clones. This entry belongs to a study of T cell changes during pregnancy in multiple sclerosis (dated by TCRdb to between 2018 and 2021). Notes on the research overall: In women with multiple sclerosis, the researchers looked at how the T cell repertoire shifted as pregnancy progressed.

According to the germline V gene, CDR1 reads SGHTA and CDR2 reads FQGNSA. V is reduced by 5 bases and J by 6 bases, leaving a spacing of 17 bases between them. From cysteine to phenylalanine, the CDR3 is 15 amino acids long. Only the CDR3 part of the read is kept: 45 bases, read in frame from the first base. The sequencing here drew on peripheral blood, taken in the second trimester of pregnancy. The clonotype originates from a female donor in good health, enrolled as a control in a pregnancy study. Recombination linked TRBV7-2 to TRBJ1-5; the D gene is possibly TRBD1, with 5 bases matching. The CDR3 here reads CASSLVGRVPQPQHF. The DNA sequence follows: TGTGCCAGCAGCCTTGTGGGCAGGGTCCCTCAGCCCCAGCATTTT.